The T cell receptor (beta chain) described here comes from a study of OX40 agonist ivuxolimab in advanced cancers. Study-level background: Dose-escalation patients had hepatocellular carcinoma, melanoma, renal cell or head and neck cancer. Study observations and caveats: Some nonresponders additionally presented with little normalized T-cell clonal expansion. Antigen specificity of clonally expanded peripheral T cells was not established.

This CDR3 spans 13 amino acids. Trimming removed 4 bases from V and 3 bases from J, with 11 bases in between. Per germline, CDR1 SGHRS and CDR2 YFSETQ. As to this clone: Its target is unknown.

TCRdb's table, derived via immunoSEQ multiplex PCR, lists solely in-frame clones and lacks some. The data show about 100,000 clones, approximately 90% seen once. The V call is TRBV5-1, the J call TRBJ2-7; D may correspond to TRBD1 or TRBD2 (6 bases each). The sequence was collected from an adult with an advanced solid tumor such as melanoma, head and neck, liver or kidney cancer. The sample in question was CD4+ or CD8+ T cells sorted from blood, obtained in a trial of the OX40 agonist ivuxolimab. The CDR3 reads CASSRGASYEQYF. The CDR3 DNA reads as TGCGCCAGCAGCAGGGGGGCCAGCTACGAGCAGTACTTC.